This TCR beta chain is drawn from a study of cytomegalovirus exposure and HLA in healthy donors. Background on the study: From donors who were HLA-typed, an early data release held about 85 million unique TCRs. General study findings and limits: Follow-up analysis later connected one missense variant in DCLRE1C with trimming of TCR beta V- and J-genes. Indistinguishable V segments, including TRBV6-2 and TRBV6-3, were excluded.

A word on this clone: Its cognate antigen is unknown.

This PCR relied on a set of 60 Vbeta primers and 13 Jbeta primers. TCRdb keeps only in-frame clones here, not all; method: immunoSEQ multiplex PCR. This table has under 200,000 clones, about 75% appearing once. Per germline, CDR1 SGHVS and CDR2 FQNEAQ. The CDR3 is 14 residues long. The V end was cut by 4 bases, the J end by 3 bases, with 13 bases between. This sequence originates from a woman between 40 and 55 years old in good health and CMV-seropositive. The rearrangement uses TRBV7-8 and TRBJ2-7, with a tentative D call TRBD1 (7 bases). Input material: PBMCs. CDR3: CASSYSGDSYEQYF. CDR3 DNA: TGTGCCAGCAGCTATTCGGGGGACAGCTACGAGCAGTACTTC.